These 8 T cell receptor beta chains originate from one sample sequenced in a study of blood T cell repertoires in COVID-19. The repertoire was sequenced with immunoSEQ multiplex PCR; TCRdb's copy has only in-frame clones and lacks some. The repertoire includes more than 250,000 clones, 87% of them detected once, and roughly 6.3% sits in the top ten. The sequenced sample was PBMCs or T cells enriched from blood (not recorded which). The receptor source for this set is a woman in her thirties or forties who had recovered from COVID-19.

A few counts support this clone. V and J are TRBV28 and TRBJ1-1; D ambiguous. V lost 6 bases and J 0 bases, leaving 5 bases between the germline ends. CDR3 length: 12 residues. Germline assignment: CDR1 MDHEN and CDR2 SYDVKM. CDR3 sequence (DNA): TGTGCCAGCAGGGCAGTGAACACTGAAGCTTTCTTT. It yields the protein CASRAVNTEAFF.

The chain links TRBV5-4 to TRBJ1-4, with a tentative D call TRBD1 (5 bases). Trimming left V 4 bases short and J 3 bases short, with 19 bases between. The CDR3 has 17 amino acids. Looked up from germline, CDR1 is SGHNT and CDR2 is YYREEE (reference sequence). This CDR3 is CASSAGGGLMANEKLFF. CDR3 nucleotide sequence: TGTGCCAGCAGCGCCGGCGGGGGACTGATGGCTAATGAAAAACTGTTTTTT.

The rearrangement joins TRBV5-1 to TRBJ2-1; TRBD1 matches 7 bases. Unmatched junction bases numbered 5, after V lost 0 bases and J lost 2 bases. This CDR3 is 16 amino acids long. The germline CDR1 and CDR2 sequences are SGHRS and YFSETQ. The CDR3 nucleotides are TGCGCCAGCAGCTTGGATGACAGGGTGACCTACAATGAGCAGTTCTTC. This translates into CASSLDDRVTYNEQFF.

V and J are TRBV28 and TRBJ1-1; perhaps TRBD1 as D (6 bases). Between the trimmed V and J ends, which lost 3 bases and 3 bases, there was a span of 11 bases. The CDR3 sequence is 14 residues long. Germline V gene lookup returns CDR1 MDHEN and CDR2 SYDVKM. CDR3: CASSFQGWDTEAFF. Written as DNA, the CDR3 is TGTGCCAGCAGTTTTCAGGGGTGGGACACTGAAGCTTTCTTT. Based on the CDR3 plus reference TRBV28 and TRBJ1-1, the full variable domain is DVKVTQSSRYLVKRTGEKVFLECVQDMDHENMFWYRQDPGLGLRLIYFSYDVKMKEKGDIPEGYSVSREKKERFSLILESASTNQTSMYLCASSFQGWDTEAFFGQGTRLTVV.

The chain uses TRBV11-2 and TRBJ1-4; D call uncertain. CDR1 and CDR2 from the germline V gene are SGHAT and FQNNGV. Trimming shortened V by 5 bases and J by 3 bases, and 22 bases separated the two germline ends. There are 18 residues in the CDR3. In DNA, the CDR3 is TGTGCCAGCAGCCCTAGTCGGGTAGCTGGAGGGCCTAATGAAAAACTGTTTTTT. This sequence encodes CASSPSRVAGGPNEKLFF.

The chain uses TRBV27 and TRBJ2-1; tentatively, D is TRBD2 (6 bases). Germline CDR1 is MNHEY and CDR2 is SMNVEV (reference sequence). The CDR3 is 13 amino acids. Between the trimmed V and J ends, which lost 5 bases and 5 bases, there was a span of 10 bases. DNA of the CDR3: TGTGCCAGCAGTGCGGGAAGCCACAATGAGCAGTTCTTC. The encoded protein is CASSAGSHNEQFF.

The chain carries TRBV5-1 and TRBJ2-1; no clear D. This CDR3 has 14 amino acids. CDR1 and CDR2 (germline): SGHRS, YFSETQ. V lost 0 bases and J lost 6, with 10 bases in between. The CDR3 here is CASSLAGPGNEQFF. CDR3 in DNA: TGCGCCAGCAGCTTGGCCGGCCCGGGCAATGAGCAGTTCTTC.

The V call is TRBV18, the J call TRBJ2-7, with TRBD2 matching over 10 bases. CDR1 KGHSH and CDR2 LQKENI come from the germline V gene. After removal of 1 base from V and 3 bases from J, the junction contained 3 bases not matched to a gene. This CDR3 has 15 amino acids. This CDR3 reads CASSPRSGRDYEQYF. Here the CDR3 DNA reads TGTGCCAGCTCACCACGCAGCGGGAGGGACTACGAGCAGTACTTC.